Listed below are T cell receptor beta chains from one sample, sequenced in a study of blood T cell repertoires in COVID-19. Using immunoSEQ multiplex PCR, the repertoire was profiled, and TCRdb retains in-frame clones only, with some absent. The repertoire holds approximately 240,000 clones, with approximately 84% as singletons. The material sequenced was peripheral blood. Receptor source: a man between 45 and 60 years old with acute or convalescent COVID-19. Both conserved end residues are part of each CDR3. D genes are given only for firm matches. The size of a clone is reported for some rows only, either as once, few or many, or as a class for expanded clones.

clone_size	v_call	j_call	d_call	cdr3_aa	cdr3_nt
-	TRBV6-5	TRBJ1-2	TRBD1	CASRPGQDYGYTF	TGTGCCAGCAGACCCGGACAGGACTATGGCTACACCTTC
few	TRBV2	TRBJ1-5	-	CASSVGRAQHF	TGTGCCAGCAGTGTTGGTCGAGCCCAGCATTTT
-	TRBV5-1	TRBJ1-2	-	CASSLAASNYGYTF	TGCGCCAGCAGCTTGGCAGCGTCTAACTATGGCTACACCTTC
-	TRBV3-1/TRBV3-2	TRBJ2-5	-	CASSQDRGTQYF	TGTGCCAGCAGCCAAGATAGGGGGACCCAGTACTTC
few	TRBV4-1	TRBJ2-3	-	CASSGRGPDTQYF	TGCGCCAGCAGCGGGCGGGGCCCAGATACGCAGTATTTT
-	TRBV5-6	TRBJ2-2	-	CASSSLGDSVTGELFF	TGTGCCAGCAGCTCCCTAGGAGATTCCGTGACCGGGGAGCTGTTTTTT
-	TRBV5-6	TRBJ1-2	TRBD1	CASSFERGRFFNYGYTF	TGTGCCAGCAGCTTCGAAAGGGGGCGTTTCTTTAACTATGGCTACACCTTC
once	TRBV21-1	TRBJ1-1	-	CASSIRQVNTEAFF	TGTGCCAGCAGCATCCGACAGGTGAACACTGAAGCTTTCTTT
-	TRBV18	TRBJ1-2	-	CASSPLGAPNYGYTF	TGTGCCAGCTCACCCCTGGGAGCACCGAACTATGGCTACACCTTC
-	TRBV19	TRBJ2-1	TRBD2	CASSIGTSGANEQFF	TGTGCCAGTAGCATCGGGACTAGCGGGGCCAATGAGCAGTTCTTC
once	TRBV6-6	TRBJ1-2	TRBD1	CASSNGQDNYGYTF	TGTGCCAGCAGCAACGGACAGGATAACTATGGCTACACCTTC
-	TRBV5-6	TRBJ2-1	TRBD2	CASSLPRAGGNEQFF	TGTGCCAGCAGCTTGCCCAGGGCGGGAGGCAATGAGCAGTTCTTC
-	TRBV21-1	TRBJ1-3	-	CASSKAPLAGGACHAPGGNTIYF	TGTGCCAGCAGCAAAGCCCCCCTTGCAGGGGGTGCCTGTCATGCGCCCGGAGGAAACACCATATATTTT
once	TRBV6-6	TRBJ1-4	-	CASGSTANEKLFF	TGTGCCAGCGGGTCGACAGCAAATGAAAAACTGTTTTTT
-	TRBV5-1	TRBJ2-1	-	CASSPNSYNEQFF	TGCGCCAGCAGCCCAAACAGCTACAATGAGCAGTTCTTC
-	TRBV4-1	TRBJ1-4	TRBD1	CASSLRTGREEKLFF	TGCGCCAGCAGCCTTCGGACAGGGCGGGAGGAAAAACTGTTTTTT
-	TRBV4-1	TRBJ1-6	TRBD1	CASSQDTGQGFSSYNSPLHF	TGCGCCAGCAGCCAAGACACGGGACAGGGGTTCAGCTCCTATAATTCACCCCTCCACTTT
-	TRBV6-5	TRBJ1-6	TRBD1	CASRPTGANSPLHF	TGTGCCAGCAGACCCACAGGGGCGAATTCACCCCTCCACTTT
-	TRBV2	TRBJ1-6	-	CASNTGNTPLHF	TGTGCCAGCAACACAGGGAACACACCCCTCCACTTT
-	TRBV11-3	TRBJ1-1	-	CASSPAWRNTEAFF	TGTGCCAGCAGCCCCGCCTGGAGGAACACTGAAGCTTTCTTT
-	TRBV18	TRBJ2-1	TRBD2	CASSPLTSGSAYNEQFF	TGTGCCAGCTCACCCTTGACTAGCGGGAGTGCCTACAATGAGCAGTTCTTC